What follows are 5 T cell receptor beta chains derived from one specimen sequenced in a study of tumor and adjacent non-tumor tissue in lung cancer. No cell sorting was done before RNA was extracted from the tissue. The normal lung tissue was taken more than 3 cm from the tumor edge. A modified ARM-PCR protocol with three rounds of nested PCR amplified TCRbeta. TCRdb reanalysed the multiplex PCR reads using MiXCR and keeps one entry per CDR3 protein. The data contain 60,000 or so distinct CDR3 sequences, over 60% of them singletons. Sequencing was carried out using distant non-tumor lung tissue. The source is a man aged 70-80 years with non-small cell lung cancer.

As regards this clonotype: A much larger clonotype is one base distant, so this may be a read error. The chain recombines TRBV5-6 with TRBJ2-6; D gene uncertain. This CDR3 region has 15 residues. Looked up from germline, CDR1 is SGHDT and CDR2 is YYEEEE. The ends were cut back, 2 bases at V and 4 bases at J, with 10 bases in the middle. This CDR3 reads CASSFYTAGANVLTF. The CDR3, as DNA: TGTGCCAGCAGCTTTTACACCGCCGGGGCCAACGTCCTGACTTTC. Complete variable domain (other parts from reference TRBV5-6 and TRBJ2-6): DAGVTQSPTHLIKTRGQQVTLRCSPKSGHDTVSWYQQALGQGPQFIFQYYEEEERQRGNFPDRFSGHQFPNYSSELNVNALLLGDSALYLCASSFYTAGANVLTFGAGSRLTVL.

The chain is built from TRBV5-1 and TRBJ2-3; no firm D call. CDR1 and CDR2 from the germline V gene are SGHRS and YFSETQ. The CDR3 covers 12 residues. The ends were cut back, 4 bases at V and 5 bases at J, with 8 bases in the middle. CDR3 loop: CASSQMGDTQYF. The CDR3 bases are TGCGCCAGCAGCCAGATGGGAGATACGCAGTATTTT.

A few counts support this clonotype. In this CDR3 the conserved last residue, phenylalanine or tryptophan, is missing, so a read error is likely. The chain carries TRBV6-1 and TRBJ2-5; D is unclear. V was trimmed by 6 bases and J by 5 bases, leaving 19 bases between them. This CDR3 contains 15 residues. Germline CDR1 and CDR2: MNHNS and SASEGT. CDR3 in DNA: TGTGCCAGCAGCCTTCTAGAAACCAGTCCTGAGACCCAGTACTCC. Translated, it gives CASSLLETSPETQYS.

This clonotype was picked up many times. This chain connects TRBV6-6 to TRBJ1-3, with 10 bases aligning to TRBD1. This CDR3 has 17 residues. Per the germline V gene, CDR1 is MNHNY and CDR2 is SVGAGI (reference sequence). Trimming removed 5 bases from V and 3 bases from J; junction bases left unmatched: 10. The CDR3 coding sequence is TGTGCCAGCAGTCACACTCCGGGACAGGGGCTTGGAAACACCATATATTTT. As protein: CASSHTPGQGLGNTIYF.

In its sample, this clonotype was seen many times. The chain recombines TRBV11-2 with TRBJ2-1; 8 nucleotides agree with TRBD1. Trimming removed 4 bases from V and 3 bases from J; junction bases left unmatched: 5. Germline V gene data show CDR1 as SGHAT and CDR2 as FQNNGV. This CDR3 is built from 15 residues. This CDR3 is CASSSYDRGYNEQFF. In nucleotides, the CDR3 is TGTGCCAGCAGCTCATATGACAGGGGCTACAATGAGCAGTTCTTC.